These 9 T cell receptor beta chains were all obtained from the same sample, sequenced in a study of cytomegalovirus exposure and HLA in healthy donors. The PCR used 60 Vbeta and 13 Jbeta primers. Generated by immunoSEQ multiplex PCR, the TCRdb table keeps only in-frame clones and is missing some. The sample lists under 200,000 clones; 65% to 90% were seen once. Sequencing was done on a sample of PBMCs. The receptor set was obtained from a male donor in good health and CMV-seronegative.

The CDR3 reads CASSVFRDKNTGELFF. The DNA of the CDR3 is TGTGCCAGCAGCGTTTTCCGGGACAAGAACACCGGGGAGCTGTTTTTT. The V gene is TRBV9, the J gene TRBJ2-2; tentatively, D is TRBD1 (6 bases). Germline V gene lookup returns CDR1 SGDLS and CDR2 YYNGEE. The CDR3 has 16 residues. Trimming took off 2 bases at V and 1 base at J, with 12 bases between the two ends. Full variable domain (outside the CDR3, taken from reference TRBV9 and TRBJ2-2): DSGVTQTPKHLITATGQRVTLRCSPRSGDLSVYWYQQSLDQGLQFLIQYYNGEERAKGNILERFSAQQFPDLHSELNLSSLELGDSALYFCASSVFRDKNTGELFFGEGSRLTVL.

The chain recombines TRBV25-1 with TRBJ1-4; D gene ambiguous. Germline values: CDR1 MGHDK, CDR2 SYGVNS. The CDR3 totals 15 residues. V was trimmed by 3 bases and J by 8 bases, leaving 16 bases between them. CDR3 residues: CASSENREMGEKLFF. CDR3 nucleotide sequence: TGTGCCAGCAGTGAGAACCGGGAAATGGGGGAAAAACTGTTTTTT.

The chain has TRBV18 and TRBJ1-2; no definite D call. The germline gives CDR1 KGHSH, CDR2 LQKENI. V lost 4 bases, J lost 0 bases, and 6 bases lay in between. The CDR3 has 13 residues. The CDR3 is CASSLQANYGYTF. The CDR3 bases are TGTGCCAGCTCACTGCAGGCTAACTATGGCTACACCTTC.

The chain has TRBV5-1 and TRBJ2-2; 8 nucleotides match TRBD1. This CDR3 spans 16 amino acids. Germline lookup yields CDR1 SGHRS and CDR2 YFSETQ. The junction had 13 bases not matched to a gene; V was cut back by 9 bases and J by 3 bases. The CDR3 DNA sequence: TGCGCCACCCGACCTCGATCAGGGGGCTACACCGGGGAGCTGTTTTTT. Translating it yields CATRPRSGGYTGELFF.

The chain links TRBV6-1 to TRBJ2-7; 14 bases map to TRBD2. The CDR3 extends over 15 amino acids. V was pared by 6 bases and J by 5 bases, with 6 bases of the junction left unmatched. Per germline, CDR1 MNHNS and CDR2 SASEGT. The CDR3 protein is CASSEGTSGGHEQYF. CDR3 in DNA: TGTGCCAGCAGCGAGGGGACTAGCGGGGGCCACGAGCAGTACTTC.

This chain links TRBV5-1 with TRBJ1-1; tentative D call: TRBD1 (6 bases). The CDR3 sequence is 13 residues long. Germline assignment: CDR1 SGHRS and CDR2 YFSETQ. Between the trimmed V and J ends, which lost 4 bases and 11 bases, there was a span of 18 bases. CDR3 protein: CASSPEGPQGAFF. In nucleotides, the CDR3 is TGCGCCAGCAGCCCTGAGGGACCCCAGGGGGCTTTCTTT.

This clone showed up just once. The V call is TRBV2, the J call TRBJ1-2, with TRBD1 matching over 7 bases. V shed 5 bases, J shed 6 bases, and the junction held 9 bases outside the gene matches. Germline values: CDR1 SNHLY, CDR2 FYNNEI. The CDR3 totals 14 residues. The CDR3 reads CASSPTGVRDGYTF. In DNA form, the CDR3 reads TGTGCCAGCAGTCCAACAGGGGTGAGAGATGGCTACACCTTC. Looking up the rest from reference TRBV2 and TRBJ1-2 gives the full variable domain: EPEVTQTPSHQVTQMGQEVILRCVPISNHLYFYWYRQILGQKVEFLVSFYNNEISEKSEIFDDQFSVERPDGSNFTLKIRSTKLEDSAMYFCASSPTGVRDGYTFGSGTRLTVV.

V usage is TRBV4-2 and J usage is TRBJ2-7; D gene unclear. Trimming stripped 3 bases from V and 0 bases from J, with 9 bases between. Germline V gene lookup returns CDR1 LGHNA and CDR2 YNFKEQ. The CDR3 consists of 14 residues. Written as DNA, the CDR3 is TGTGCCAGCAGCCAGGGCCACATCTCCTACGAGCAGTACTTC. Its protein is CASSQGHISYEQYF.

The genes are TRBV25-1 and TRBJ1-2, with D perhaps TRBD1 (6 bases). Germline CDR1 and CDR2: MGHDK and SYGVNS. V lost 3 bases to trimming and J lost 4 bases, with 15 bases between them. The CDR3 totals 15 residues. CDR3 sequence (DNA): TGTGCCAGCAGTGATGGACAGCGATATAGCTATGGCTACACCTTC. Translating gives CASSDGQRYSYGYTF.